This T cell receptor beta chain comes out of a study of beta chain features in type 1 diabetes. Study outcomes and limitations: All four CD4+ subsets of Type 1 diabetes patients contained TCRB CDR3s that were moderately but significantly shorter.

Staining for CD45RO/CCR7/CD25/CD127/CD95/CD27 allowed sorting of CD4+ naive, central memory, regulatory and stem cell-like memory cells. This clone occurred a few times. Its antigen remains unidentified. Per the germline V gene, CDR1 is SGHDT and CDR2 is YYEEEE. The length of the CDR3 is 16 residues. J was trimmed by 3 bases and V by 3 bases; bases with no gene match: 9. Of the isolated RNA, all was reverse transcribed, and so the sequenced material was expressed TCRB transcripts. Samples of naive, central memory and regulatory T cells yielded a mean of about 3.6 million reads. Profiled with immunoSEQ multiplex PCR; TCRdb holds only in-frame clones, not every one. Of approximately 730,000 clones listed, under 15% were seen once; the top ten hold about 0.02%.

The sequence was collected from a man between 18 and 29 years old with type 1 diabetes. Sequencing input: naive CD4+ T cells from blood. This chain connects TRBV5-6 to TRBJ2-3, with 8 bases that match TRBD2. In DNA form, the CDR3 reads TGTGCCAGCAGCTCCCGGGTAGCGGGGAGGACAGATACGCAGTATTTT. This sequence encodes CASSSRVAGRTDTQYF.